What follows are 13 T cell receptor beta chains derived from one specimen sequenced in a study of CD8+ T cells in alopecia areata. As the sequencing template, cDNA was produced by extracting RNA and reverse transcribing it. Sequencing used immunoSEQ multiplex PCR; TCRdb keeps in-frame clones, though not all of them. The sample gives 140,000 to 150,000 clones, 45% to 60% of which show up once; roughly 0.99% is in the top ten. The sequenced sample was CD4+ T cells sorted from blood, obtained at week 0. These receptors were collected from a human donor with alopecia areata.

This clone was seen more than once but under ten times. CDR3 bases: TGCGCCAGCAGCTTTACTAGCGGAGGTTACGAGCAGTACTTC. It encodes CASSFTSGGYEQYF. This chain uses TRBV5-1 with TRBJ2-7; TRBD2 agrees at 8 bases. CDR3 length: 14 amino acids. Germline CDR1 and CDR2: SGHRS and YFSETQ. Losses at the gene ends were 2 bases for V and 4 bases for J; bases not matched to a gene: 5.

V is TRBV15 and J is TRBJ2-7; TRBD1 matches 9 bases. The CDR3 contains 18 residues. Looked up from germline, CDR1 is LNHNV and CDR2 is YYDKDF (reference sequence). Trimming took 5 bases from V and 0 from J; bases not matched to a gene: 14. CDR3 DNA sequence: TGTGCCACCAGCCCTAATCCGGGACAGGGATACTACTCCTACGAGCAGTACTTC. Its translation: CATSPNPGQGYYSYEQYF. The variable domain in full, completed from reference TRBV15 and TRBJ2-7, reads DAMVIQNPRYQVTQFGKPVTLSCSQTLNHNVMYWYQQKSSQAPKLLFHYYDKDFNNEADTPDNFQSRRPNTSFCFLDIRSPGLGDTAMYLCATSPNPGQGYYSYEQYFGPGTRLTVT.

V and J are TRBV30 and TRBJ1-1; D possibly corresponds to TRBD1 (5 bases). V was trimmed by 5 bases and J by 1 base, leaving 11 bases between them. Germline-derived CDR1 and CDR2 are GTSNPN and SVGIG (reference sequence). CDR3 size: 13 residues. CDR3 coding DNA: TGTGCCTGGCTGGGACCGTCGAACACTGAAGCTTTCTTT. Translated, it gives CAWLGPSNTEAFF.

This clone was observed a few times. The chain couples TRBV18 to TRBJ1-2, with D perhaps matching TRBD1 (5 bases). From germline, CDR1 is KGHSH and CDR2 LQKENI. Trimming took 3 bases from V and 2 from J, leaving 16 bases between them. This CDR3 has 16 amino acids. The CDR3 sequence is CASSPTRAGVNYGYTF. In DNA form, the CDR3 reads TGTGCCAGCTCACCCACCCGAGCGGGGGTGAACTATGGCTACACCTTC.

This chain links TRBV5-6 with TRBJ2-7; D might be TRBD1 (6 bases). CDR1 is SGHDT and CDR2 is YYEEEE in the germline V gene. This CDR3 comprises 15 residues. Trimming took 2 bases from V and 3 from J, leaving 15 bases between them. As DNA, the CDR3 is TGTGCCAGCAGCTTTCTGGGGACACAAGACTACGAGCAGTACTTC. This codes for CASSFLGTQDYEQYF.

The V gene is TRBV25-1, the J gene TRBJ1-2, with 8 bases lining up with TRBD1. The V and J ends lost 4 bases and 2 bases, in that order; junction bases with no gene match: 6. CDR1 and CDR2 (germline): MGHDK, SYGVNS. CDR3 length: 15 residues. For the CDR3, the DNA is TGTGCCAGCAGTGCGATACAGGGGGAAAACTATGGCTACACCTTC. Translated: CASSAIQGENYGYTF.

The chain couples TRBV18 to TRBJ1-2, with TRBD1 identical over 7 bases. Losses at the gene ends were 8 bases for V and 8 bases for J; bases not matched to a gene: 14. CDR1 and CDR2 from the germline V gene are KGHSH and LQKENI. The CDR3 length is 14 residues. The CDR3 nucleotides read TGTGCCAGCACCGATCGGGACAGCTCAGGGGGCTACACCTTC. This translates into CASTDRDSSGGYTF.

V is TRBV5-1 and J is TRBJ1-2; TRBD1 might be the D (6 bases). There are 12 residues in the CDR3. The germline V gene encodes CDR1 SGHRS and CDR2 YFSETQ. V was shortened by 1 base and J by 7 bases, with 8 bases between the two germline ends. CDR3 nucleotides: TGCGCCAGCAGCTTGAGGGGGGCTGGCTACACCTTC. Translation: CASSLRGAGYTF.

V usage is TRBV29-1 and J usage is TRBJ2-1, with D tentatively TRBD2 (6 bases). Germline assignment: CDR1 SQVTM and CDR2 ANQGSEA. Between the trimmed V and J ends, which lost 4 bases and 0 bases, there was a span of 22 bases. The CDR3 contains 18 residues. CDR3 bases: TGCAGCGTTGTAGTACTAGCCTTGGGAGTGGGCTCCTACAATGAGCAGTTCTTC. Translation gives CSVVVLALGVGSYNEQFF.

The genes are TRBV29-1 and TRBJ2-1; 8 bases agree with TRBD2. The CDR3 contains 13 residues. The germline CDR1 and CDR2 sequences are SQVTM and ANQGSEA. With 6 bases clipped from V and 7 bases from J, the junction kept 8 bases outside the gene matches. The CDR3 reads CSVPGGGFNEQFF. The CDR3 nucleotides read TGCAGCGTCCCGGGGGGGGGCTTTAATGAGCAGTTCTTC.

The rearrangement uses TRBV29-1 and TRBJ2-1, with 7 bases aligning to TRBD2. After removal of 5 bases from V and 8 bases from J, the junction contained 12 bases not matched to a gene. CDR3 length: 14 amino acids. Per the germline V gene, CDR1 is SQVTM and CDR2 is ANQGSEA. This CDR3 reads CSVKGAGDGHEQFF. CDR3 nucleotide sequence: TGCAGCGTTAAGGGTGCGGGAGACGGGCATGAGCAGTTCTTC.

The chain combines TRBV7-2 with TRBJ1-5, with D unclear. The germline gives CDR1 SGHTA, CDR2 FQGNSA. V lost 1 base to trimming and J lost 7 bases, with 8 bases between them. The CDR3 loop spans 13 amino acids. CDR3 DNA sequence: TGTGCCAGCAGCTTAGTTCGGGAACAGCCCCAGCATTTT. As protein: CASSLVREQPQHF.

This chain links TRBV18 with TRBJ2-7; TRBD1 aligns across 7 bases. The germline gives CDR1 KGHSH, CDR2 LQKENI. J was trimmed by 2 bases and V by 10 bases; bases with no gene match: 5. CDR3 length: 12 residues. CDR3 bases: TGTGCCACCGCGACAGGGACCTACGAGCAGTACTTC. This translates into CATATGTYEQYF.